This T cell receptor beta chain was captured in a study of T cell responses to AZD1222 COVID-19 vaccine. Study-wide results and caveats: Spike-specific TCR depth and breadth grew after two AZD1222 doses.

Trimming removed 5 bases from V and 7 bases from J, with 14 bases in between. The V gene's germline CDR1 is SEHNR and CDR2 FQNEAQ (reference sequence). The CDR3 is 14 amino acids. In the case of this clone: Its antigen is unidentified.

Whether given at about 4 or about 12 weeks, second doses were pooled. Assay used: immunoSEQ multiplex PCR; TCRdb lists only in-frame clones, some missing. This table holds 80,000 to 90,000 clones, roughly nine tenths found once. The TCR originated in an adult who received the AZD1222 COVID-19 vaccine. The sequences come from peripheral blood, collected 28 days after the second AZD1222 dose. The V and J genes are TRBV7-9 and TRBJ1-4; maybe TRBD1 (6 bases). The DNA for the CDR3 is TGTGCCAGCAGCCTCGTTGGGGGGGCTGAAAAACTGTTTTTT. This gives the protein CASSLVGGAEKLFF.